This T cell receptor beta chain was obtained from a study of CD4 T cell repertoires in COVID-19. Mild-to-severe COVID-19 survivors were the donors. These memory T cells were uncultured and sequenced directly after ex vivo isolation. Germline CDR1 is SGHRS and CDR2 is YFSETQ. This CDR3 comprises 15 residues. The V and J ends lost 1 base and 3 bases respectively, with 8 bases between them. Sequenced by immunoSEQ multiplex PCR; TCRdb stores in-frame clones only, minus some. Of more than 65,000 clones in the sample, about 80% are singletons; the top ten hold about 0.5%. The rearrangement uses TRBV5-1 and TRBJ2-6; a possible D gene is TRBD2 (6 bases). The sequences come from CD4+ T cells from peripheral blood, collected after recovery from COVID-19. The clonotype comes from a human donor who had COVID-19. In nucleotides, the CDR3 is TGCGCCAGCAGCTTGACGGGGGTTGGGGCCAACGTCCTGACTTTC. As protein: CASSLTGVGANVLTF.